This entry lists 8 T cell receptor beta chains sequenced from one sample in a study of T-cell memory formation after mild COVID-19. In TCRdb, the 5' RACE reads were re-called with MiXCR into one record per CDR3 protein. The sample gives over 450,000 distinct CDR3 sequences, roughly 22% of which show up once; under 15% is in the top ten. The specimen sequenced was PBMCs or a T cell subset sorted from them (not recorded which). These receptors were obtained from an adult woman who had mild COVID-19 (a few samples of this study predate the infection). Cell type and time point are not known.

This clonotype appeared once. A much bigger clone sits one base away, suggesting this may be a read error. The CDR3 coding sequence is TGTGCCAGCAGAGCACACACTAGCGGGGGCTCCGCTAACAATGAGCAGTTCTTC. Residues: CASRAHTSGGSANNEQFF. The rearrangement joins TRBV7-9 to TRBJ2-1, with 11 bases that match TRBD2. The germline V gene encodes CDR1 SEHNR and CDR2 FQNEAQ (reference sequence). The CDR3 runs 18 residues. After removal of 6 bases from V and 5 bases from J, the junction contained 15 bases not matched to a gene.

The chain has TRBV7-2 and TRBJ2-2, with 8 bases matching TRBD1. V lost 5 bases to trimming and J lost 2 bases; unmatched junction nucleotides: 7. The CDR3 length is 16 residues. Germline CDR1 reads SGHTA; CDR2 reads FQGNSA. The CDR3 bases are TGTGCCAGCAGCCCATCCGGGACAGGCAACACCGGGGAGCTGTTTTTT. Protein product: CASSPSGTGNTGELFF.

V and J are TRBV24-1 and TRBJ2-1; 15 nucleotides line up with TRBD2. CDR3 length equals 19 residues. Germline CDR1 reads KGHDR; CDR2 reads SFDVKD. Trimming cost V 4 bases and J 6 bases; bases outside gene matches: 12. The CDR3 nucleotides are TGTGCCACCAGTGACCGGGGACTAGCGGGAGGCGGCCTTGTCAATGAGCAGTTCTTC. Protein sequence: CATSDRGLAGGGLVNEQFF.

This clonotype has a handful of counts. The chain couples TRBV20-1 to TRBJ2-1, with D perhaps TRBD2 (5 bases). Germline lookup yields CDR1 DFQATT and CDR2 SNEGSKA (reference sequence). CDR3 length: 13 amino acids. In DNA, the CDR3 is TGCAGCCGGAGTAGCGCGAGGGTCAATGAGCAGTTCTTC. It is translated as CSRSSARVNEQFF.

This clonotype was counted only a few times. The CDR3 loop is CASSYSTRLANNEQFF. CDR3 bases: TGTGCCAGCAGTTACTCTACGCGACTAGCGAACAATGAGCAGTTCTTC. This sequence joins TRBV6-6 and TRBJ2-1; 8 nucleotides agree with TRBD2. The V gene end was trimmed by 0 bases and the J gene end by 5 bases; junction bases not matched to a gene: 6. The CDR3 totals 16 residues. CDR1 is MNHNY and CDR2 is SVGAGI in the germline V gene (reference sequence).

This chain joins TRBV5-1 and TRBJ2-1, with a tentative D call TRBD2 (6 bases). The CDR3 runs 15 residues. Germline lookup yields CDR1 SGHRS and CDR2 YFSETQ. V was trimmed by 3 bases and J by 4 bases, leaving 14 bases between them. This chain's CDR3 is CASSSLAIGYNEQFF. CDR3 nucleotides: TGCGCCAGCAGCTCCCTAGCGATCGGTTACAATGAGCAGTTCTTC.

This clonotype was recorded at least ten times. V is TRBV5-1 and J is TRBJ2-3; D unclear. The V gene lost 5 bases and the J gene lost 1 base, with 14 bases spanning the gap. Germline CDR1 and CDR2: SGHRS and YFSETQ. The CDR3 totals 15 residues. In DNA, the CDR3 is TGCGCCAGCAGACCAGAGGAAGCTGGCACAGATACGCAGTATTTT. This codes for CASRPEEAGTDTQYF. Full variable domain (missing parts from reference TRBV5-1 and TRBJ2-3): KAGVTQTPRYLIKTRGQQVTLSCSPISGHRSVSWYQQTPGQGLQFLFEYFSETQRNKGNFPGRFSGRQFSNSRSEMNVSTLELGDSALYLCASRPEEAGTDTQYFGPGTRLTVL.

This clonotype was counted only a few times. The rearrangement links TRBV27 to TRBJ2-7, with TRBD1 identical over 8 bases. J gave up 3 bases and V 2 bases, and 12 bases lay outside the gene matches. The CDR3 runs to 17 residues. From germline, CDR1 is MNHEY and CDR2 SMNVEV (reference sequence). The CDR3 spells CASSLGPGQGAFYEQYF. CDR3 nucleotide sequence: TGTGCCAGCAGTTTAGGGCCTGGTCAGGGGGCTTTCTACGAGCAGTACTTC.